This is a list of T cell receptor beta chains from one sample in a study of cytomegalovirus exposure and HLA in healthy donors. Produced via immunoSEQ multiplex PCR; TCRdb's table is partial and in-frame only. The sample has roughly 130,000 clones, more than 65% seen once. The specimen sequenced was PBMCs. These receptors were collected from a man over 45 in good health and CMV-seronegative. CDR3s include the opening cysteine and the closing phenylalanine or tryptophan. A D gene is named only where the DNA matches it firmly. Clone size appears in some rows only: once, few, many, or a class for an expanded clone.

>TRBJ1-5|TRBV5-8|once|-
CASSLGVALGTQPQHF
TGTGCCAGCAGCTTGGGGGTAGCCTTGGGTACACAGCCCCAGCATTTT
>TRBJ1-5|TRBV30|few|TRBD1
CAWAMGQRDQPQHF
TGTGCCTGGGCCATGGGACAGAGAGATCAGCCCCAGCATTTT
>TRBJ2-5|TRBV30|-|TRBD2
CACSGGGAQETQYF
TGTGCCTGTTCCGGCGGGGGGGCCCAAGAGACCCAGTACTTC
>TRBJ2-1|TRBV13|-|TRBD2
CASSLAGGPGEQFF
TGTGCCAGCAGCTTGGCGGGGGGGCCGGGTGAGCAGTTCTTC
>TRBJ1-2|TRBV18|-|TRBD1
CASSRTGGYGYTF
TGTGCCAGCTCAAGGACAGGGGGCTATGGCTACACCTTC
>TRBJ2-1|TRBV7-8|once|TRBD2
CASSLAGGGEFYNEQFF
TGTGCCAGCAGCTTAGCCGGGGGGGGAGAATTCTACAATGAGCAGTTCTTC
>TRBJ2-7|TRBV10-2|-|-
CASSETYGTPYEQYF
TGCGCCAGCAGTGAGACCTACGGGACACCGTACGAGCAGTACTTC
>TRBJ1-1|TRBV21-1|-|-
CASRSRGRLNTEAFF
TGTGCCAGCAGAAGCAGGGGGAGATTGAACACTGAAGCTTTCTTT
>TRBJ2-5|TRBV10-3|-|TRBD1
CAISESGQKETQYF
TGTGCCATCAGTGAGTCGGGACAGAAAGAGACCCAGTACTTC
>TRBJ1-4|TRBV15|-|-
CATSRVAGNEKLFF
TGTGCCACCAGCAGAGTGGCGGGGAATGAAAAACTGTTTTTT
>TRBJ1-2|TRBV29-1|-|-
CSVAVFGAGRDGYTF
TGCAGCGTTGCAGTCTTCGGGGCAGGGAGGGATGGCTACACCTTC
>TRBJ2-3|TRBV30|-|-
CAWIGGGRTDTQYF
TGTGCCTGGATAGGTGGCGGTCGCACAGATACGCAGTATTTT
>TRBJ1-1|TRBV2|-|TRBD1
CARDQGAEAFF
TGTGCCAGAGATCAGGGGGCTGAAGCTTTCTTT
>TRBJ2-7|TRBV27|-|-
CASSLRGSGNEQYF
TGTGCCAGCAGTTTAAGGGGTTCTGGGAACGAGCAGTACTTC
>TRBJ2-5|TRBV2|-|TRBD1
CASRPGTGDGETQYF
TGTGCCAGCAGACCCGGGACAGGGGATGGAGAGACCCAGTACTTC
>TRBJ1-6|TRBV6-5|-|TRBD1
CASSYSVDRVGSPLHF
TGTGCCAGCAGTTACTCGGTGGACAGGGTAGGGTCACCCCTCCACTTT
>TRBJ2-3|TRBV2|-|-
CASSRMTANTDTQYF
TGTGCCAGCAGCCGAATGACAGCCAACACAGATACGCAGTATTTT